The 8 T cell receptor beta chains below all came from one sample that was sequenced in a study of blood T cell repertoires in COVID-19. This table comes from immunoSEQ multiplex PCR, and its TCRdb copy is limited to in-frame clones, with some not included. The table shows hundreds of thousands of clones, with 70% to 90% occurring only once. Sequencing was carried out using peripheral blood. The receptors stem from a man aged 18-30 years with active or convalescent COVID-19.

J is TRBJ1-5 and V is TRBV5-6, with 8 bases matching TRBD1. The trim removed 4 bases at V and 5 bases at J, leaving 8 bases unmatched. Germline loops: CDR1 SGHDT, CDR2 YYEEEE. The CDR3 loop spans 15 amino acids. The CDR3 DNA reads TGTGCCAGCAGCACTCTAGGACAGGGTCATCAGCCCCAGCATTTT. This gives the protein CASSTLGQGHQPQHF.

The CDR3 here is CASSEREEDQPQHF. Here the CDR3 DNA reads TGTGCCAGCAGTGAAAGGGAGGAGGATCAGCCCCAGCATTTT. This chain uses TRBV2 with TRBJ1-5; D call uncertain. There are 14 residues in the CDR3. V was clipped by 2 bases and J by 5 bases, with 10 bases between them. Looked up from germline, CDR1 is SNHLY and CDR2 is FYNNEI.

This chain connects TRBV6-5 to TRBJ1-2; 7 nucleotides line up with TRBD1. The V gene's germline CDR1 is MNHEY and CDR2 SVGAGI. The CDR3 sequence is 15 residues long. V lost 6 bases and J lost 0; bases outside the gene matches: 7. The CDR3 bases are TGTGCCAGCAGGAGGGGACAGCTTCCTAACTATGGCTACACCTTC. The encoded protein is CASRRGQLPNYGYTF.

This chain connects TRBV12-3 or TRBV12-4 to TRBJ1-4; D gene ambiguous. Between the trimmed V and J ends, which lost 3 bases and 7 bases, there was a span of 3 bases. The CDR3 extends over 11 amino acids. CDR3 protein: CASSLSEKLFF. The CDR3 DNA reads as TGTGCCAGCAGTTTGAGTGAAAAACTGTTTTTT.

The V and J genes are TRBV19 and TRBJ2-1; 8 bases map to TRBD1. The CDR3 sequence is 15 residues long. Germline CDR1 and CDR2: LNHDA and SQIVND (reference sequence). V gave up 9 bases and J gave up 3 bases; unmatched junction bases: 10. CDR3 in DNA: TGTGCCAGCAACACCGGGACAGGAGGCTACAATGAGCAGTTCTTC. Translating gives CASNTGTGGYNEQFF.

The chain combines TRBV10-2 with TRBJ1-2; D remains unclear. Germline-derived CDR1 and CDR2 are WSHSY and SAAADI. Trimming pared 5 bases from V and 4 bases from J, leaving 8 bases between. This CDR3 spans 12 amino acids. CDR3 DNA: TGCGCCAGCAGTTCAGATCTCTATGGCTACACCTTC. Protein: CASSSDLYGYTF.

The CDR3 region is CASSATDRGEVNGYTF. The DNA for the CDR3 is TGTGCCAGCAGTGCCACGGACAGGGGAGAGGTGAATGGCTACACCTTC. The rearrangement joins TRBV2 to TRBJ1-2; 9 bases match TRBD1. In germline, CDR1 is SNHLY, CDR2 FYNNEI. The CDR3 is 16 residues long. J was trimmed by 6 bases and V by 4 bases; bases with no gene match: 12.

This clone was recorded a few times. This sequence joins TRBV28 and TRBJ2-1, with TRBD2 matching over 12 bases. In germline, CDR1 is MDHEN, CDR2 SYDVKM. This CDR3 spans 15 amino acids. The junction had 2 bases not matched to a gene; V was cut back by 5 bases and J by 3 bases. The CDR3 sequence: CASSRTSGIYNEQFF. DNA for the CDR3: TGTGCCAGCAGTCGGACTAGCGGGATCTACAATGAGCAGTTCTTC. Supplemented by reference TRBV28 and TRBJ2-1, the full variable domain reads DVKVTQSSRYLVKRTGEKVFLECVQDMDHENMFWYRQDPGLGLRLIYFSYDVKMKEKGDIPEGYSVSREKKERFSLILESASTNQTSMYLCASSRTSGIYNEQFFGPGTRLTVL.